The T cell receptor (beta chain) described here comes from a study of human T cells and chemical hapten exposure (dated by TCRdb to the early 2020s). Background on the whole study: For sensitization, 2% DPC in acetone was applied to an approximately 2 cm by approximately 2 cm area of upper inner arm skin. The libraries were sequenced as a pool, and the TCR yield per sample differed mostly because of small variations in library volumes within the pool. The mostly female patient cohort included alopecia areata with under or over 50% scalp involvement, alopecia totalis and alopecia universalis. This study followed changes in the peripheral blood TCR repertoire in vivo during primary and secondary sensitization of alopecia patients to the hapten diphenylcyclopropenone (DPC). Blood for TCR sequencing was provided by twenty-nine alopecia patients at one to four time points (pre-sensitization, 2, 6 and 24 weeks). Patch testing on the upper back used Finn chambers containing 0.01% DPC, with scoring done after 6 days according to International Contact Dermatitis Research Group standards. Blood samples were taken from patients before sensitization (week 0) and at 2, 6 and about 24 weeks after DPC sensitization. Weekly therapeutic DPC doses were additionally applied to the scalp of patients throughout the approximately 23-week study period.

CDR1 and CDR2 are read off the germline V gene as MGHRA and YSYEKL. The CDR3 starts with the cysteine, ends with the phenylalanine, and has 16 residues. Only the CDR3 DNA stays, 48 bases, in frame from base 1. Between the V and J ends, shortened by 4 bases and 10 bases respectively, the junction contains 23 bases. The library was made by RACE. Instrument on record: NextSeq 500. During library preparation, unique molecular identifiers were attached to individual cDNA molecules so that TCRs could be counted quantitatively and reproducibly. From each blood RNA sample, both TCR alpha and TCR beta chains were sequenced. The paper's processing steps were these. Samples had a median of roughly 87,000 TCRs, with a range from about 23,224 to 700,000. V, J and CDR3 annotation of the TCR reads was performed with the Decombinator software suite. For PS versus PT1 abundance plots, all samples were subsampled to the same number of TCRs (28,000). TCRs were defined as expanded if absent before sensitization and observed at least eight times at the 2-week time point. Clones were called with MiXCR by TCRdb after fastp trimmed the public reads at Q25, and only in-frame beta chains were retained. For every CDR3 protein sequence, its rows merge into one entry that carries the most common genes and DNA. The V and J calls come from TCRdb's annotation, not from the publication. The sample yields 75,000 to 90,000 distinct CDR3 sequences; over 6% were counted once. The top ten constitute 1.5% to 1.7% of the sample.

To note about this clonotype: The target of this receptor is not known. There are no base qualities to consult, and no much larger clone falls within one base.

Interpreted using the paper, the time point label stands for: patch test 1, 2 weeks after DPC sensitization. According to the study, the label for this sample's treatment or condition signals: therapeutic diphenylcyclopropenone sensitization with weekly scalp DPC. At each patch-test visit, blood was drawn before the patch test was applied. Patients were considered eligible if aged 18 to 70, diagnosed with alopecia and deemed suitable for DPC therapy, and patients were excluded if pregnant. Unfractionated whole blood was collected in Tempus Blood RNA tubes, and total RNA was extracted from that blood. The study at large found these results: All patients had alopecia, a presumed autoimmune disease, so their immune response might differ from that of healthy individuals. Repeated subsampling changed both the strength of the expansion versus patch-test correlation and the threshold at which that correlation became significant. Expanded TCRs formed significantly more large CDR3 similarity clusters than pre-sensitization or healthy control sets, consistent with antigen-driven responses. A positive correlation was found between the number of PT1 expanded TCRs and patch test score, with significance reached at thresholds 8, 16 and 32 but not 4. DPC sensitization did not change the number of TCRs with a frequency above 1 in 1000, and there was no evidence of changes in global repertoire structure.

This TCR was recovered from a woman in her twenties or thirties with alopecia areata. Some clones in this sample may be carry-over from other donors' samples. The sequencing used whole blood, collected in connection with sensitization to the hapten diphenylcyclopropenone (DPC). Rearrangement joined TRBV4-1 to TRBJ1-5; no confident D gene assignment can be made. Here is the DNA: TGCGCCAGCAGCCCGGGCCGAATCGATAGCAATGCTCCCCAGCATTTT. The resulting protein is CASSPGRIDSNAPQHF.